This record covers a single TCR beta chain. Its antigen is not identified. Data came from immunoSEQ multiplex PCR; TCRdb stores just in-frame clones and leaves some out. The sample holds 80,000 to 100,000 clones, 85% to 95% seen once. The CDR3 loop spans 15 amino acids. The data were obtained in a study of graft-versus-host responses after intestinal transplantation. This sample comprised unstimulated CD8+ T cells sorted from spleen or lymph node cells, obtained before transplant. J is TRBJ1-2 and V is TRBV21-1. TRBV21-1 is described as a pseudogene. The receptor was derived from a human donor who was the organ donor for an intestinal transplant. CDR3 loop: CASSNRCRGVGGYTF. The DNA for the CDR3 is TGTGCCAGCAGCAATAGGTGTCGAGGTGTCGGGGGCTACACCTTC.